The 29 T cell receptor beta chains listed next were all sequenced from one sample in a study of T cell repertoires in cytomegalovirus infection. TCRdb re-derived calls from the reads in MiXCR, one entry per CDR3 protein. This repertoire shows around 200,000 distinct CDR3 sequences, approximately 18% found once; its top ten account for almost 25%. The sequencing input was CD8+ T cells from PBMCs. Receptor source: a human donor in good health (CMV status not recorded). Some clones in this sample may be carry-over from other donors' samples.

The chain uses TRBV7-6 and TRBJ2-3; no firm D call. Germline V gene lookup returns CDR1 SGHVS and CDR2 FNYEAQ. The V and J ends lost 2 bases and 0 bases respectively, with 9 bases between them. The CDR3 loop spans 15 amino acids. The CDR3 is CASSLFLDSTDTQYF. In nucleotides, the CDR3 is TGTGCCAGCAGCTTATTCTTAGACAGCACAGATACGCAGTATTTT. Full variable domain (rest looked up from reference TRBV7-6 and TRBJ2-3): GAGVSQSPRYKVTKRGQDVALRCDPISGHVSLYWYRQALGQGPEFLTYFNYEAQQDKSGLPNDRFSAERPEGSISTLTIQRTEQRDSAMYRCASSLFLDSTDTQYFGPGTRLTVL.

This chain joins TRBV4-1 and TRBJ2-3, with a weak D call TRBD1 (5 bases). The CDR3 covers 13 residues. Germline loops: CDR1 MGHRA, CDR2 YSYEKL. The V end was cut by 3 bases, the J end by 2 bases, with 6 bases between. CDR3 nucleotides: TGCGCCAGCAGCCAGGACATCACAGATACGCAGTATTTT. As protein: CASSQDITDTQYF.

This clonotype occurred a few times. V is TRBV7-9 and J is TRBJ2-3, with a tentative D call TRBD2 (7 bases). The CDR3 extends over 16 amino acids. Trimming left V 4 bases short and J 4 bases short, with 18 bases between. Germline V CDR1 and CDR2: SEHNR, FQNEAQ (reference sequence). CDR3 sequence: CASSSPWGGAPDTQYF. DNA of the CDR3: TGTGCCAGCAGCTCCCCTTGGGGGGGGGCCCCAGATACGCAGTATTTT. Using reference TRBV7-9 and TRBJ2-3 for the parts outside the CDR3, the full variable domain is DTGVSQNPRHKITKRGQNVTFRCDPISEHNRLYWYRQTLGQGPEFLTYFQNEAQLEKSRLLSDRFSAERPKGSFSTLEIQRTEQGDSAMYLCASSSPWGGAPDTQYFGPGTRLTVL.

The chain has TRBV28 and TRBJ1-5; maybe TRBD1 (6 bases). Germline lookup yields CDR1 MDHEN and CDR2 SYDVKM. Trimming removed 5 bases at V and 0 bases at J, with 11 bases between. CDR3 length: 15 amino acids. The CDR3 reads CASSPRQDSNQPQHF. The DNA of the CDR3 is TGTGCCAGCAGTCCCCGACAGGATAGCAATCAGCCCCAGCATTTT.

For this clonotype: Its ends do not fully match the called genes, so a read error is possible. The rearrangement links TRBV5-6 to TRBJ2-1; 10 positions match TRBD1. This CDR3 has 12 residues. Germline lookup yields CDR1 SGHDT and CDR2 YYEEEE. The DNA of the CDR3 is TGTGCCAGCAGCTTGGGGACAGGGGGTCGAGCCTTC. Amino acid sequence: CASSLGTGGRAF.

The rearrangement links TRBV7-9 to TRBJ1-5; no firm D call. Trimming removed 5 bases at V and 3 bases at J, with 14 bases between. CDR1 is SEHNR and CDR2 is FQNEAQ in the germline V gene (reference sequence). The CDR3 is made up of 15 amino acids. The CDR3 reads CASSHLEGFNQPQHF. The CDR3 nucleotides are TGTGCCAGCAGCCATCTGGAGGGCTTCAATCAGCCCCAGCATTTT.

This chain uses TRBV7-9 with TRBJ1-1; D is unclear. V shed 5 bases and J shed 2 bases, with 12 bases lying between them. The germline gives CDR1 SEHNR, CDR2 FQNEAQ (reference sequence). The CDR3 is 14 residues long. The CDR3 nucleotides are TGTGCCAGCAGCGTTACGATTTCTAACACTGAAGCTTTCTTT. As protein: CASSVTISNTEAFF. Combining the CDR3 with reference TRBV7-9 and TRBJ1-1 gives the whole variable domain DTGVSQNPRHKITKRGQNVTFRCDPISEHNRLYWYRQTLGQGPEFLTYFQNEAQLEKSRLLSDRFSAERPKGSFSTLEIQRTEQGDSAMYLCASSVTISNTEAFFGQGTRLTVV.

A few counts support this clonotype. The V call is TRBV7-9, the J call TRBJ1-1; 7 positions agree with TRBD1. Germline lookup yields CDR1 SEHNR and CDR2 FQNEAQ (reference sequence). CDR3 length: 15 amino acids. The V segment lost 5 bases and the J segment 4 bases; nucleotides outside the gene matches: 10. CDR3 region: CASSRNPQGSTEAFF. CDR3 nucleotide sequence: TGTGCCAGCAGCCGCAATCCACAGGGGTCCACTGAAGCTTTCTTT.

The V and J genes are TRBV9 and TRBJ2-7, with TRBD1 matching 11 bases. V lost 3 bases and J lost 3; bases outside the gene matches: 8. CDR1 SGDLS and CDR2 YYNGEE come from the germline V gene. This CDR3 is built from 16 residues. The CDR3 loop reads CASSETSGTGGYEQYF. The CDR3 region has the DNA TGTGCCAGCAGCGAGACATCCGGGACAGGGGGCTACGAGCAGTACTTC.

The V call is TRBV14, the J call TRBJ2-5; a possible D gene is TRBD2 (6 bases). Germline CDR1 SGHDN, CDR2 FVKESK. The CDR3 is made up of 15 amino acids. The V gene lost 2 bases and the J gene lost 5 bases, with 15 bases spanning the gap. CDR3: CASSQRGPSGETQYF. CDR3 nucleotide sequence: TGTGCCAGCAGCCAAAGGGGACCCAGCGGGGAGACCCAGTACTTC.

The chain is built from TRBV4-3 and TRBJ1-1, with D perhaps matching TRBD1 (5 bases). The CDR3 extends over 15 amino acids. Trimming cost V 11 bases and J 1 base, with 20 bases left between them. Germline V gene sequence: CDR1 LGHNA, CDR2 YSLEER. CDR3 in DNA: TGCGCCGCTCGAGAAGGGACCGCGGGGAACACTGAAGCTTTCTTT. Translation gives CAAREGTAGNTEAFF.

The rearrangement uses TRBV7-2 and TRBJ1-1; D call uncertain. The V end lost 5 bases, the J end lost 5 bases, and 12 bases lay between the germline ends. The germline gives CDR1 SGHTA, CDR2 FQGNSA. This CDR3 spans 13 amino acids. The CDR3, as DNA: TGTGCCAGCAGCCCGATCGGGCCTACTGAAGCTTTCTTT. It is translated as CASSPIGPTEAFF.

There are a few counts of this clonotype. The chain recombines TRBV5-8 with TRBJ2-1; 8 bases agree with TRBD1. The J segment lost 4 bases and the V segment lost 4 bases, leaving 16 bases of the junction unmatched. This CDR3 spans 18 amino acids. Looked up from germline, CDR1 is SGHTS and CDR2 is YDEGEE. CDR3 nucleotide sequence: TGTGCCAGCAGCAGCCTCGGGACAGGTCAAGGACCTTACAATGAGCAGTTCTTC. It is translated as CASSSLGTGQGPYNEQFF.

This clonotype was observed a handful of times. The CDR3 DNA reads TGTGCCAGCAGTGAAGGCAGGGGGCCCCTCTACTACGAGCAGTACTTC. Translation: CASSEGRGPLYYEQYF. J is TRBJ2-7 and V is TRBV2, with 8 bases aligning to TRBD1. V dropped 1 base and J dropped 3; count of bases not matched to a gene: 8. Germline V lookup: CDR1 SNHLY, CDR2 FYNNEI. This CDR3 has 16 residues. Looking up the rest from reference TRBV2 and TRBJ2-7 gives the full variable domain: EPEVTQTPSHQVTQMGQEVILRCVPISNHLYFYWYRQILGQKVEFLVSFYNNEISEKSEIFDDQFSVERPDGSNFTLKIRSTKLEDSAMYFCASSEGRGPLYYEQYFGPGTRLTVT.

The V call is TRBV28, the J call TRBJ2-3, with D unresolved. V was trimmed by 8 bases and J by 0 bases, leaving 12 bases between them. The germline CDR1 and CDR2 sequences are MDHEN and SYDVKM. The CDR3 spans 14 residues. In DNA form, the CDR3 reads TGTGCCAGCGATCAGCGAGGTAGCACAGATACGCAGTATTTT. This sequence encodes CASDQRGSTDTQYF.

This clonotype was counted between two and nine times. J is TRBJ1-1 and V is TRBV6-5, with unresolved D. V was cut by 7 bases and J by 0 bases, with 9 bases left in between. CDR1 and CDR2 from the germline V gene are MNHEY and SVGAGI. The CDR3 covers 13 residues. DNA of the CDR3: TGTGCCAGCAAGGCAGGTATGAACACTGAAGCTTTCTTT. Translating it yields CASKAGMNTEAFF.

The chain carries TRBV7-9 and TRBJ2-7; the match to TRBD1 covers 12 bases. The CDR3 length is 17 residues. The ends lost 5 bases at V and 2 bases at J; junction bases unmatched: 10. Germline V gene lookup returns CDR1 SEHNR and CDR2 FQNEAQ (reference sequence). The CDR3 coding sequence is TGTGCCAGCAGCCAGGGACCGGGACAGGGGGCCCCCTACGAGCAGTACTTC. Translated: CASSQGPGQGAPYEQYF.

The chain uses TRBV6-2 or TRBV6-3 and TRBJ2-1, with TRBD2 as a possible D gene (5 bases). The V end lost 2 bases, the J end lost 9 bases, and 11 bases lay between the germline ends. The CDR3 loop spans 13 amino acids. Germline V lookup: CDR1 MNHEY, CDR2 SVGEGT. The CDR3 DNA is TGTGCCAGCAGTTACGGCTCGAGGGCTGAGCAGTTCTTC. Translated: CASSYGSRAEQFF.

This clonotype occurred a few times. The chain carries TRBV24-1 and TRBJ1-2, with D perhaps matching TRBD1 (5 bases). V was pared by 2 bases and J by 3 bases, with 6 bases between. The V gene's germline CDR1 is KGHDR and CDR2 SFDVKD. CDR3 length: 13 amino acids. In DNA form, the CDR3 reads TGTGCCACCAGTGATTCGGGGCACTATGGCTACACCTTC. It yields the protein CATSDSGHYGYTF.

The chain combines TRBV13 with TRBJ2-2; 8 bases are a match to TRBD1. CDR1 is PRHDT and CDR2 is FYEKMQ in the germline V gene (reference sequence). The V gene end was trimmed by 5 bases and the J gene end by 4 bases; junction bases not matched to a gene: 18. This CDR3 has 19 amino acids. In DNA form, the CDR3 reads TGTGCCAGCAGCGTACTACCCTTTGGACAGGGCTGGGGCACCGGGGAGCTGTTTTTT. Residues: CASSVLPFGQGWGTGELFF.

This clonotype was seen a handful of times. This chain connects TRBV7-9 to TRBJ2-2; 7 positions match TRBD1. After removal of 4 bases from V and 5 bases from J, the junction contained 7 bases not matched to a gene. CDR1 is SEHNR and CDR2 is FQNEAQ in the germline V gene (reference sequence). The CDR3 runs to 15 residues. The CDR3 bases are TGTGCCAGCAGCTCCGCAGGGGGAATGACCGGGGAGCTGTTTTTT. Protein sequence: CASSSAGGMTGELFF.

This clonotype showed up just a few times. The chain carries TRBV28 and TRBJ2-7; possibly TRBD1 for D (5 bases). The CDR3 runs to 16 residues. V was clipped by 5 bases and J by 3 bases, with 20 bases between them. Germline V gene sequence: CDR1 MDHEN, CDR2 SYDVKM. CDR3 protein: CASSPRDTFRDYEQYF. CDR3 in DNA: TGTGCCAGCAGTCCAAGAGACACGTTCAGGGACTACGAGCAGTACTTC. The full variable domain, its missing parts supplied by reference TRBV28 and TRBJ2-7, is DVKVTQSSRYLVKRTGEKVFLECVQDMDHENMFWYRQDPGLGLRLIYFSYDVKMKEKGDIPEGYSVSREKKERFSLILESASTNQTSMYLCASSPRDTFRDYEQYFGPGTRLTVT.

This clonotype has a handful of counts. DNA of the CDR3: TGTGCCAGCAGTTTGGTGGGAACCCACGAGCAGTACTTC. This gives the protein CASSLVGTHEQYF. The genes are TRBV12-3 or TRBV12-4 and TRBJ2-7; D gene ambiguous. The ends were cut back, 3 bases at V and 5 bases at J, with 11 bases in the middle. The CDR3 spans 13 residues.

This clonotype appeared a few times. The gene calls are TRBV20-1 and TRBJ1-2; D is unclear. Germline lookup yields CDR1 DFQATT and CDR2 SNEGSKA (reference sequence). The V end was cut by 0 bases, the J end by 4 bases, with 18 bases between. This CDR3 has 16 residues. The CDR3 loop reads CSARDLVTATLYGYTF. The CDR3 DNA follows: TGCAGTGCTAGAGATTTGGTGACTGCGACCCTCTATGGCTACACCTTC.

This clonotype was seen more than once but under ten times. This chain connects TRBV4-1 to TRBJ1-1, with 7 bases identical to TRBD1. V lost 3 bases and J lost 2; bases outside the gene matches: 6. This CDR3 comprises 15 residues. The germline CDR1 and CDR2 sequences are MGHRA and YSYEKL. This chain's CDR3 is CASSQNQGGNTEAFF. Here the CDR3 DNA reads TGCGCCAGCAGCCAGAACCAGGGGGGAAACACTGAAGCTTTCTTT.

V usage is TRBV12-3 or TRBV12-4 and J usage is TRBJ2-7, with TRBD1 matching over 8 bases. The V gene end was trimmed by 2 bases and the J gene end by 4 bases; junction bases not matched to a gene: 4. CDR3 length: 14 amino acids. CDR3 bases: TGTGCCAGCAGTTTACTGGACAGGGTGTACGAGCAGTACTTC. Amino acids: CASSLLDRVYEQYF.

V usage is TRBV6-2 or TRBV6-3 and J usage is TRBJ2-1; TRBD2 matches at 8 bases. J lost 3 bases, V lost 6 bases, and 10 bases had no gene match. Per germline, CDR1 MNHEY and CDR2 SVGEGT. There are 16 residues in the CDR3. The CDR3 spells CASRPTGGPRYNEQFF. The CDR3 region has the DNA TGTGCCAGCAGACCTACGGGGGGGCCTCGCTACAATGAGCAGTTCTTC.

A few counts support this clonotype. The rearrangement links TRBV29-1 to TRBJ1-3; D is undetermined. The CDR3 length is 11 residues. V gave up 2 bases and J gave up 8 bases, with 7 bases separating them. The germline CDR1 and CDR2 sequences are SQVTM and ANQGSEA. The CDR3 sequence: CSVEKGHTIYF. The CDR3 nucleotides read TGCAGCGTTGAAAAAGGACACACCATATATTTT.

This clonotype was seen a handful of times. This chain links TRBV7-9 with TRBJ1-1, with a weak D call TRBD1 (6 bases). Germline assignment: CDR1 SEHNR and CDR2 FQNEAQ (reference sequence). CDR3 length: 13 residues. V gave up 5 bases and J gave up 7 bases, with 14 bases separating them. The CDR3 DNA reads as TGTGCCAGCAGCCTCCGGGGGGCGGGTGAAGCTTTCTTT. It translates to CASSLRGAGEAFF.